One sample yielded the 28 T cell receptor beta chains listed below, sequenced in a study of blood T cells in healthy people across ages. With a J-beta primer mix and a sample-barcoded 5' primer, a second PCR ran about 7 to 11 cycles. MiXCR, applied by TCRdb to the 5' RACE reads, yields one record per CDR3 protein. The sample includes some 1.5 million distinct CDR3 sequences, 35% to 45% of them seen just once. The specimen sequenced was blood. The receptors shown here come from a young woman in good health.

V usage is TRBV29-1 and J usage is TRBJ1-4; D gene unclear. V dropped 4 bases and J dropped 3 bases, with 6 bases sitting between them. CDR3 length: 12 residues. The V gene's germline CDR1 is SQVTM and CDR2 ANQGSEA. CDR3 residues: CSVVSANEKLFF. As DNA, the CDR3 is TGCAGCGTTGTTTCAGCTAATGAAAAACTGTTTTTT.

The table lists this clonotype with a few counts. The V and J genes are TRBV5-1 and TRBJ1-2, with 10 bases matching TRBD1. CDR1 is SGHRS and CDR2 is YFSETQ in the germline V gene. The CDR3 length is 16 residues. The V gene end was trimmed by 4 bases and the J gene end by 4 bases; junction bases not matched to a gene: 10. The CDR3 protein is CASSNRDRGDLYGYTF. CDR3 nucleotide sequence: TGCGCCAGCAGCAACCGGGACAGGGGCGACCTCTATGGCTACACCTTC.

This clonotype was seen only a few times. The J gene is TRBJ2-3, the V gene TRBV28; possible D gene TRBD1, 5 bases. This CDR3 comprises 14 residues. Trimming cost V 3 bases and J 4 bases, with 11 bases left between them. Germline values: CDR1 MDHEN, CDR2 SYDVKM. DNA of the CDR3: TGTGCCAGCAGTTTCTTAGAAGGGGCAGATACGCAGTATTTT. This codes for CASSFLEGADTQYF.

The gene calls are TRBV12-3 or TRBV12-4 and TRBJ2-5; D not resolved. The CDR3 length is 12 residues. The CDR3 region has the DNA TGTGTCAGTGCCGACCCGGAAGAGACCCAGTACTTC. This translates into CVSADPEETQYF.

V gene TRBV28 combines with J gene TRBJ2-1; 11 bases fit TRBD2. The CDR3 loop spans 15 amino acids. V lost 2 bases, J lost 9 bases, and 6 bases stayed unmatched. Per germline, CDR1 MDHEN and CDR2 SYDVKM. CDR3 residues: CASSLHSGRASEQFF. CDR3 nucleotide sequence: TGTGCCAGCAGTTTACATAGCGGGAGGGCCAGTGAGCAGTTCTTC.

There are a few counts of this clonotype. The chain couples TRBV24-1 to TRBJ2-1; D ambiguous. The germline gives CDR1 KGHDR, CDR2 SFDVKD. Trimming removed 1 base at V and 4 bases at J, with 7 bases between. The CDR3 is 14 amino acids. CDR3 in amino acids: CATSDFSPYNEQFF. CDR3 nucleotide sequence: TGTGCCACCAGTGATTTCTCCCCTTACAATGAGCAGTTCTTC.

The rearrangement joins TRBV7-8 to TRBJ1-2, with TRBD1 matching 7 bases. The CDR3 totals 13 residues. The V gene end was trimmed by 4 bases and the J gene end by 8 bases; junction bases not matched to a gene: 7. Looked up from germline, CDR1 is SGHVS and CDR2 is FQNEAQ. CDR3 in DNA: TGTGCCAGCAGCTCCGGGACAGTTGGCGGCTACACCTTC. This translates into CASSSGTVGGYTF.

In DNA, the CDR3 is TGTGCCTGGAGAAACCCCGGTGGGACAGAACTGTTTTTT. Translated, it gives CAWRNPGGTELFF. The V and J genes are TRBV30 and TRBJ1-4; 7 bases are a match to TRBD1. Per the germline V gene, CDR1 is GTSNPN and CDR2 is SVGIG (reference sequence). The CDR3 loop spans 13 amino acids. The V gene end was trimmed by 3 bases and the J gene end by 12 bases; junction bases not matched to a gene: 10.

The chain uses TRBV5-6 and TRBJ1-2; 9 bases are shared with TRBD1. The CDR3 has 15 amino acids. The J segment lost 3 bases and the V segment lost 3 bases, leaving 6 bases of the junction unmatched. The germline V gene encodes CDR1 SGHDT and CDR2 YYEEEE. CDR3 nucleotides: TGTGCCAGCAGCTCCGGGACAGGGTCGCACTATGGCTACACCTTC. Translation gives CASSSGTGSHYGYTF.

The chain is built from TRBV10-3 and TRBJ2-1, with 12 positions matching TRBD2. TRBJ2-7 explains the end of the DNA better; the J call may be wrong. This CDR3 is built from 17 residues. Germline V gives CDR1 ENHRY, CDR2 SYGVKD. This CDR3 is CAIKTSGGSSSYNEQYF. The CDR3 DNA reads TGTGCCATCAAGACTAGCGGGGGCTCTAGCTCCTACAATGAGCAGTACTTC.

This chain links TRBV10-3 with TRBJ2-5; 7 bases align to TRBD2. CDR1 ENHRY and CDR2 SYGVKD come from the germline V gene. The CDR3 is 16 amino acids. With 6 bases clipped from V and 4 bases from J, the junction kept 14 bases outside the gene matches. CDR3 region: CAISDPGRAGTETQYF. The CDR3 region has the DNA TGTGCCATCAGCGACCCGGGACGAGCGGGGACAGAGACCCAGTACTTC.

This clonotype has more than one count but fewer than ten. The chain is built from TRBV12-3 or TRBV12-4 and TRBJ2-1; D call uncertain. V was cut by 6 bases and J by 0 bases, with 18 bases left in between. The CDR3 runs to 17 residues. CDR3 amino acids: CASSKVMGWSSYNEQFF. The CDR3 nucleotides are TGTGCCAGCAGCAAAGTCATGGGTTGGAGCTCCTACAATGAGCAGTTCTTC.

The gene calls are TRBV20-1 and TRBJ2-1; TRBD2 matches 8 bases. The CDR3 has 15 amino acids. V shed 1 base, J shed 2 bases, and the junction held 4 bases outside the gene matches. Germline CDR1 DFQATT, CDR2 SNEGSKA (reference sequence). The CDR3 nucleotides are TGCAGTGCTAGAGCGGAAGCGGGGGCCTACAATGAGCAGTTCTTC. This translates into CSARAEAGAYNEQFF.

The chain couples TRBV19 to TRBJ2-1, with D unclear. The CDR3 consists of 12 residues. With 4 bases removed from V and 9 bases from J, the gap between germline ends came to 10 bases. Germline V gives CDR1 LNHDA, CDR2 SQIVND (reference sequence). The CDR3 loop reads CASSTGSSEQFF. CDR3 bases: TGTGCCAGTAGTACAGGTTCCAGTGAGCAGTTCTTC.

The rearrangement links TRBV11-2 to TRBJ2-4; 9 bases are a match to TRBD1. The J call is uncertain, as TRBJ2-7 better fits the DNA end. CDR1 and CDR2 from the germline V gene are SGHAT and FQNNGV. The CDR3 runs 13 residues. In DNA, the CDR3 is TGTGCCAGCAACCGGGACAGGGCGTACGAGCAGTACTTC. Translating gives CASNRDRAYEQYF.

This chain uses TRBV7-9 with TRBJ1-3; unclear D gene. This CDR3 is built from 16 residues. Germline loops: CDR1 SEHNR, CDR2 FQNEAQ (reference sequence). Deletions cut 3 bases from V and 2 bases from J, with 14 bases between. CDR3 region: CASSFQLPVPGNTIYF. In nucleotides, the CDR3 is TGTGCCAGCAGCTTCCAACTCCCCGTCCCTGGAAACACCATATATTTT.

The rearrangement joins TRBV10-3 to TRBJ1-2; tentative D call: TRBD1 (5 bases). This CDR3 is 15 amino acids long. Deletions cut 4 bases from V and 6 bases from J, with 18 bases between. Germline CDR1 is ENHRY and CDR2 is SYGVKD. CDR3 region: CAISVVAVGLNGYTF. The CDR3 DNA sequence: TGTGCCATCAGTGTGGTAGCGGTGGGGCTAAATGGCTACACCTTC.

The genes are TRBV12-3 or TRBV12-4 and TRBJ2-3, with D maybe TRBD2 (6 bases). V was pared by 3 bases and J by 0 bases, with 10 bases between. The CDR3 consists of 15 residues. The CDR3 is CASSLAGYSTDTQYF. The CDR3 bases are TGTGCCAGCAGTTTGGCGGGATACAGCACAGATACGCAGTATTTT.

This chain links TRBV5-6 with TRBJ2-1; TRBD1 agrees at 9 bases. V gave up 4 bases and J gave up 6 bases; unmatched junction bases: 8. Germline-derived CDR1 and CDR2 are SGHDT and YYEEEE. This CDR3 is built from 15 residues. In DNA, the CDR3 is TGTGCCAGCAGCCCAGGGACAGGGTTTTTCAATGAGCAGTTCTTC. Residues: CASSPGTGFFNEQFF. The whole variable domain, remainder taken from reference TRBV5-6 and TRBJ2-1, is DAGVTQSPTHLIKTRGQQVTLRCSPKSGHDTVSWYQQALGQGPQFIFQYYEEEERQRGNFPDRFSGHQFPNYSSELNVNALLLGDSALYLCASSPGTGFFNEQFFGPGTRLTVL.

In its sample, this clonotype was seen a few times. The CDR3 bases are TGTGCCAGCAGTTACATGGGGACATCCAACTATGGCTACACCTTC. Protein sequence: CASSYMGTSNYGYTF. V and J are TRBV6-2 or TRBV6-3 and TRBJ1-2; D perhaps matches TRBD1 (6 bases). This CDR3 region has 15 residues. Trimming left V 2 bases short and J 2 bases short, with 12 bases between. Germline V gives CDR1 MNHEY, CDR2 SVGEGT.

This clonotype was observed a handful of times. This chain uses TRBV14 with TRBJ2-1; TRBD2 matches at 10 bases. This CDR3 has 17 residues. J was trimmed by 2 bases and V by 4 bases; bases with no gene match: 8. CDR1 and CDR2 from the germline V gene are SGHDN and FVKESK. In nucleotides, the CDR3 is TGTGCCAGCAGCCCTTTATTTCTAGCGGGAGCCTACAATGAGCAGTTCTTC. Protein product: CASSPLFLAGAYNEQFF.

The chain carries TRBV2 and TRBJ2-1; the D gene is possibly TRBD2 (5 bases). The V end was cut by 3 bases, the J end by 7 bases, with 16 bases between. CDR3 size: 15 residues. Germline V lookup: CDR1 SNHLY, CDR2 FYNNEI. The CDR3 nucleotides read TGTGCCAGCAGTGAGATCCGGGGTAGTCGGAATGAGCAGTTCTTC. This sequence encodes CASSEIRGSRNEQFF. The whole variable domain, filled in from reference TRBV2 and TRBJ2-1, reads EPEVTQTPSHQVTQMGQEVILRCVPISNHLYFYWYRQILGQKVEFLVSFYNNEISEKSEIFDDQFSVERPDGSNFTLKIRSTKLEDSAMYFCASSEIRGSRNEQFFGPGTRLTVL.

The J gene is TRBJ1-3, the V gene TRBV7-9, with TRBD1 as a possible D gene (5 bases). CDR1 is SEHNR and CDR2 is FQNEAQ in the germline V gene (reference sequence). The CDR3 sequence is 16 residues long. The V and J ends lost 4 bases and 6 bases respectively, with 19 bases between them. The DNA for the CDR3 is TGTGCCAGCAGCTACCCCTTACAGGAGGCCGAAAACACCATATATTTT. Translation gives CASSYPLQEAENTIYF.

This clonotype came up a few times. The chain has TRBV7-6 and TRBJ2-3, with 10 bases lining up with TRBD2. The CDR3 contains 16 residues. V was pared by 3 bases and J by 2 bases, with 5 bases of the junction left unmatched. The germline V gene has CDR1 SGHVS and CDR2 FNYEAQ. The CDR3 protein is CASSLRTSGTTDTQYF. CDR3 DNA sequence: TGTGCCAGCAGCTTGAGGACTAGCGGTACCACAGATACGCAGTATTTT.

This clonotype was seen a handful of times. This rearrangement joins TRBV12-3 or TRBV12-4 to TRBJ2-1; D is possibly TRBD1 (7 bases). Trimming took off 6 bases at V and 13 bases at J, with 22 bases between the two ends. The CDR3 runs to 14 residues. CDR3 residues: CASSSMGTAGRQFF. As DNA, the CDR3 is TGTGCCAGCAGCTCTATGGGGACAGCGGGTCGACAGTTCTTC.

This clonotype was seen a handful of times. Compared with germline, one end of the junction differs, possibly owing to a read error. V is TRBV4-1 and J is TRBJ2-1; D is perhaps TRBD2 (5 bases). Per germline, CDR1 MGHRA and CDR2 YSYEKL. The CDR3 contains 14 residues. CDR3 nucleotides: TGCGCCAACAGCCTCGGACTGGGAAGTAATGAGCAGTTCTTC. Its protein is CANSLGLGSNEQFF.

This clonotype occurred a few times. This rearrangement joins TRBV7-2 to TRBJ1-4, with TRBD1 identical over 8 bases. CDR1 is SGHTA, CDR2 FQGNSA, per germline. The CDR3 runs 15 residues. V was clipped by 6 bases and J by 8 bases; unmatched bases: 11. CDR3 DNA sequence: TGTGCCAGCAGGCCTTCTGGGACAGGCCGAGAAAAACTGTTTTTT. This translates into CASRPSGTGREKLFF.

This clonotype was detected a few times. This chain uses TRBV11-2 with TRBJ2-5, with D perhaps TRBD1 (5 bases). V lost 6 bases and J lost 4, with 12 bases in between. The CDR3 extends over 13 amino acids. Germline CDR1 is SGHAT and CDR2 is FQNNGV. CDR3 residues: CASSHTGLETQYF. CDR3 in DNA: TGTGCCAGCAGTCATACAGGTCTAGAGACCCAGTACTTC.